This T cell receptor beta chain was documented in a study of shared clonotypes between healthy human individuals (dated by TCRdb to between 2020 and 2021). In terms of the full investigation: Two women and a few men aged 18 to 49 years were included in the cohort. For each donor, CD4 naive and CD4 memory were each given three plates, CD8 naive was given two plates, and CD8 memory was given one plate. Blood TCR repertoires of about 5 healthy adults were deeply sequenced to estimate repertoire size and the extent of clonotype sharing between individuals. To increase sequencing depth and limit assay-specific biases, different laboratories used diverse techniques to prepare libraries and sequence TCR repertoires. Per donor, leukapheresis produced somewhere between about 0.94 and 9 billion PBMCs. The investigation overall reported the following: Incomplete sequencing was indicated by rarefaction of sorted-subset datasets, despite the large sequencing depth. Across a few donors, approximately 5% of naive CD4, roughly 3.4% of naive CD8, under 2.5% of memory CD4, and roughly 0.4% of memory CD8 clonotypes were shared. Only blood was sampled, and tissue TCR repertoires likely differ from those in blood. Based on pairwise subsampling, the degree of clonotype sharing among donors was expected to be affected by sequencing depth. Estimated clonotype richness was generally larger for naive than for memory subsets. Because the study included a small number of donors, the genetic and exposure-history diversity represented was limited. Clonotypes shared by all four sorted-subset donors showed higher generation probabilities than non-shared clonotypes.

The germline V and J ends show losses of 2 bases and 6 bases respectively, and no gene match explains 7 bases of the junction. Measured from the cysteine to the phenylalanine, the CDR3 is 15 residues long. Solely the CDR3 DNA is kept, with 45 bases framed from the first base. Reading the germline V gene gives CDR1 LGHNA and CDR2 YSLEER. Using the deep immunoSEQ assay, multiplex PCR amplified TCR CDR3 regions from genomic DNA. For each cell subset, the extracted genomic DNA was distributed evenly across all wells of several immunoSEQ 96-well plates, and each plate served as one replicate. For sorted subsets, roughly 200 ng of genomic DNA, equivalent to 30,000 or so T cell genomes, went into each replicate PCR. Purified libraries were quantified with a Qubit 3.0 fluorometer, sized on a Bioanalyzer 2100, and re-quantified with the KAPA Library Quantification kit. Every immunoSEQ 96-well plate was sequenced on a separate single-read 150-cycle Illumina NextSeq 550 flow cell. As for the original processing: Because the immunoSEQ output included only junctional sequences and no quality scores, the filtering could not be the same as the filtering used for full-length reads. Sequences were annotated with PyIR, a Python wrapper for IgBLAST v1.9, and V/J genes and CDR3 were assigned using IMGT germline references. Reads were filtered out if the reads had weak V/J assignments (E-value above 1e-6), no CDR3, stop codons, out-of-frame junctions, or ambiguous translated residues. V3J clonotypes were defined as sequences sharing an identical inferred V gene, J gene, and CDR3 amino acid sequence. Percentage overlap between repertoires was computed as shared unique clonotypes divided by the size of the smaller repertoire. RTK rarefaction, the Chao1 estimator, and Recon v2.1 estimates of unobserved clonotypes were used to assess repertoire richness. For all TCRbeta clonotypes obtained by the gDNA method from four donors, generation probabilities were computed with OLGA. The table was pulled from immuneACCESS by TCRdb, which kept in-frame rearrangements only. Such tables lose some clones; where checked, under half of the loss comes from unresolved V genes, and the rest has no known cause. V, J and clone size are taken as reported in that table, and D and trimming were inferred from the DNA itself. The sample includes millions of clones, with about 94% observed a single time. Clones ranked in the top ten supply 1.1% of the sample.

CD8 naive samples consisted of CD45RO-negative cells that were positively selected for CCR7, yielding a CD45RA+CCR7+ population without TemRA cells. Donors were healthy HIV-negative adults with no recently reported acute infections or vaccinations. Every donor was a Caucasian adult residing in Nashville, Tennessee, USA. After blood collection by leukapheresis, PBMCs were isolated using Ficoll-Histopaque density gradient centrifugation and then cryopreserved in the vapor phase of liquid nitrogen. Purity and quantity of every magnetically sorted T cell population were checked by analytical flow cytometry. Genomic DNA was isolated from each sorted fraction and quantified by UV absorbance on a Nanodrop 2000c. This clone has only a few counts. Its specific antigen is unknown. Per-base qualities were not stored, and no clone one base away is much larger. The sample has other DNA sequences that encode this CDR3 too.

This clonotype originated in a man aged 18 to 35 in good health. Sequencing was performed on naive CD8+ T cells sorted from blood. In light of the paper, this sample's cell subset or site label describes: CD45RA+CCR7+. The chain is encoded by TRBV4-3 joined to TRBJ2-7; TRBD2 aligns with 10 central bases. CDR3 loop: CASSQSGLAGVEQYF. Here is the DNA: TGCGCCAGCAGCCAATCGGGGCTAGCGGGAGTCGAGCAGTACTTC.